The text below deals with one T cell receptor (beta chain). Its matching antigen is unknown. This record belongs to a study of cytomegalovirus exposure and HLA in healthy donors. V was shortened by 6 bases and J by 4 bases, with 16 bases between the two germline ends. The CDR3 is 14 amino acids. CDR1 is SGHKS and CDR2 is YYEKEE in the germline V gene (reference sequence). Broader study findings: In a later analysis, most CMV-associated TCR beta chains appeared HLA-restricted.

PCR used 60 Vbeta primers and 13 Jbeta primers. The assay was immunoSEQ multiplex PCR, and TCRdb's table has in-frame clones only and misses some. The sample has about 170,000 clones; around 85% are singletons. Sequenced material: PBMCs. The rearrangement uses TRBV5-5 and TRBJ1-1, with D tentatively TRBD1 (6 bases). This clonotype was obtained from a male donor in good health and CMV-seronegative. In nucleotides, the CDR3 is TGTGCCAGCACCGCCGTCCAGGGGTTCACTGAAGCTTTCTTT. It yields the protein CASTAVQGFTEAFF.